This passage covers 15 T cell receptor beta chains from one sample sequenced in a study of PD-L1 blockade in urothelial cancer. TCRdb keeps only in-frame clones here, not all; method: immunoSEQ multiplex PCR. The sample has about 70,000 clones, roughly 80% seen once; the top ten hold less than 5.5%. This sample comprised PBMCs, obtained around atezolizumab (anti-PD-L1) treatment. These receptors came from a man aged 65 to 79 with urothelial cancer.

The chain joins TRBV19 to TRBJ1-5, with 7 positions matching TRBD1. The CDR3 extends over 16 amino acids. Germline assignment: CDR1 LNHDA and CDR2 SQIVND (reference sequence). V shed 7 bases and J 1 base; nucleotides not matched to a gene: 10. In DNA, the CDR3 is TGTGCCAGTACTCCCCTCCCGGGACAGAGCAATCAGCCCCAGCATTTT. It is translated as CASTPLPGQSNQPQHF.

The sample holds one count of this clone. J is TRBJ2-1 and V is TRBV12-5; D is perhaps TRBD2 (6 bases). CDR3 length equals 14 residues. Germline loops: CDR1 LGHNT, CDR2 FRNRAP. With 0 bases removed from V and 9 bases from J, the gap between germline ends came to 12 bases. DNA of the CDR3: TGTGCTAGTGGTTTGGTAATGGGGGGAGGTGAGCAGTTCTTC. Translated: CASGLVMGGGEQFF.

This clone was observed a few times. The chain combines TRBV5-6 with TRBJ1-1; D is undetermined. V was pared by 2 bases and J by 1 base, with 3 bases between. CDR1 is SGHDT and CDR2 is YYEEEE in the germline V gene. The CDR3 is 12 amino acids. The CDR3 nucleotides are TGTGCCAGCAGCTTACAGAACACTGAAGCTTTCTTT. Amino acids: CASSLQNTEAFF.

This chain connects TRBV7-6 to TRBJ2-1; 7 bases agree with TRBD2. This CDR3 region has 18 residues. The germline gives CDR1 SGHVS, CDR2 FNYEAQ. Germline trimming cut 4 bases from V and 0 bases from J; bases unmatched to any gene: 12. CDR3 protein: CASSSRALAASSYNEQFF. The CDR3 DNA sequence: TGTGCCAGCAGCTCCAGAGCCCTAGCGGCTAGCTCCTACAATGAGCAGTTCTTC.

This sequence joins TRBV19 and TRBJ1-3; the D is unclear. V was clipped by 4 bases and J by 4 bases, with 8 bases between them. Germline CDR1 and CDR2: LNHDA and SQIVND (reference sequence). This CDR3 has 13 amino acids. The CDR3 sequence is CASSKDSGNTIYF. The CDR3 DNA reads TGTGCCAGTAGTAAGGACTCCGGAAACACCATATATTTT.

The rearrangement uses TRBV6-1 and TRBJ1-1; D is uncertain. The length of the CDR3 is 15 residues. V shed 6 bases and J shed 2 bases, with 16 bases lying between them. Per the germline V gene, CDR1 is MNHNS and CDR2 is SASEGT. The CDR3 DNA is TGTGCCAGCAGGACTGTCCCCGGACTTAACACTGAAGCTTTCTTT. Translating gives CASRTVPGLNTEAFF.

The chain employs TRBV6-4 and TRBJ2-3, with a tentative D call TRBD2 (6 bases). Trimming cost V 3 bases and J 2 bases, with 12 bases left between them. Germline CDR1 reads MRHNA; CDR2 reads SNTAGT. This CDR3 contains 15 residues. CDR3 DNA: TGTGCCAGCAGTGAAGGGCTAGCGACCACAGATACGCAGTATTTT. It specifies CASSEGLATTDTQYF.

This chain links TRBV11-2 with TRBJ2-3; TRBD2 aligns across 13 bases. V lost 4 bases, J lost 6 bases, and 13 bases stayed unmatched. This CDR3 contains 18 residues. The V gene's germline CDR1 is SGHAT and CDR2 FQNNGV. The CDR3 loop is CASSSRASTSGRADTQYF. In DNA form, the CDR3 reads TGTGCCAGCAGCTCAAGGGCCTCTACTAGCGGGAGGGCGGATACGCAGTATTTT.

J is TRBJ2-7 and V is TRBV4-1; 10 bases fit TRBD1. Losses at the gene ends were 1 base for V and 3 bases for J; bases not matched to a gene: 3. This CDR3 region has 15 residues. CDR1 is MGHRA, CDR2 YSYEKL, per germline. The CDR3 loop reads CASSQAGTGVYEQYF. In DNA form, the CDR3 reads TGCGCCAGCAGCCAAGCCGGGACAGGGGTCTACGAGCAGTACTTC.

The rearrangement uses TRBV18 and TRBJ2-1; TRBD2 matches 9 bases. Losses at the gene ends were 3 bases for V and 5 bases for J; bases not matched to a gene: 11. This CDR3 is 17 amino acids long. The germline V gene has CDR1 KGHSH and CDR2 LQKENI. The CDR3 sequence: CASSPRGSGSANNEQFF. For the CDR3, the DNA is TGTGCCAGCTCACCTCGGGGTAGCGGGAGTGCCAACAATGAGCAGTTCTTC.

The chain employs TRBV23-1 and TRBJ2-3; D perhaps matches TRBD1 (6 bases). TRBV23-1 belongs to the ORF category, with a function that is uncertain. The CDR3 is 15 residues long. V lost 6 bases to trimming and J lost 0 bases, with 13 bases between them. CDR3 sequence (DNA): TGCGCCAGCAGGGTACAGGGCCTGAGCACAGATACGCAGTATTTT. It translates to CASRVQGLSTDTQYF.

This chain joins TRBV5-1 and TRBJ2-7; TRBD1 is a possible D gene (6 bases). This CDR3 comprises 14 residues. The V gene's germline CDR1 is SGHRS and CDR2 YFSETQ. V lost 5 bases and J 3 bases, leaving 15 bases between the germline ends. CDR3 nucleotide sequence: TGCGCCAGCAGTTTAGGGTCAGGGGACTACGAGCAGTACTTC. Its protein product is CASSLGSGDYEQYF.

By sample fraction, this clone is medium-sized. V gene TRBV7-6 combines with J gene TRBJ2-3, with TRBD2 matching over 10 bases. The CDR3 is made up of 18 amino acids. V lost 5 bases, J lost 2 bases, and 13 bases stayed unmatched. CDR1 is SGHVS and CDR2 is FNYEAQ in the germline V gene. CDR3 DNA: TGTGCCAGCAGCCCCCTAGCGGGAGTGGGGGGGGCCACAGATACGCAGTATTTT. Amino acid sequence: CASSPLAGVGGATDTQYF.

The genes are TRBV7-2 and TRBJ2-1; the D gene is possibly TRBD2 (5 bases). Germline assignment: CDR1 SGHTA and CDR2 FQGNSA. Trimming stripped 3 bases from V and 5 bases from J, with 14 bases between. CDR3 length: 15 amino acids. The CDR3, as DNA: TGTGCCAGCAGCTTTAGCGACCGGCACAACAATGAGCAGTTCTTC. Amino acid sequence: CASSFSDRHNNEQFF. Filled out from reference TRBV7-2 and TRBJ2-1, the complete variable domain reads GAGVSQSPSNKVTEKGKDVELRCDPISGHTALYWYRQSLGQGLEFLIYFQGNSAPDKSGLPSDRFSAERTGGSVSTLTIQRTQQEDSAVYLCASSFSDRHNNEQFFGPGTRLTVL.

This clone was seen a handful of times. The V and J genes are TRBV7-3 and TRBJ2-7; 9 nucleotides align to TRBD2. The germline V gene has CDR1 SGHTA and CDR2 FQGTGA. J was trimmed by 5 bases and V by 2 bases; bases with no gene match: 1. This CDR3 has 13 residues. In DNA, the CDR3 is TGTGCCAGCAGCTTAGTAGCGGGAGACGAGCAGTACTTC. This translates into CASSLVAGDEQYF.